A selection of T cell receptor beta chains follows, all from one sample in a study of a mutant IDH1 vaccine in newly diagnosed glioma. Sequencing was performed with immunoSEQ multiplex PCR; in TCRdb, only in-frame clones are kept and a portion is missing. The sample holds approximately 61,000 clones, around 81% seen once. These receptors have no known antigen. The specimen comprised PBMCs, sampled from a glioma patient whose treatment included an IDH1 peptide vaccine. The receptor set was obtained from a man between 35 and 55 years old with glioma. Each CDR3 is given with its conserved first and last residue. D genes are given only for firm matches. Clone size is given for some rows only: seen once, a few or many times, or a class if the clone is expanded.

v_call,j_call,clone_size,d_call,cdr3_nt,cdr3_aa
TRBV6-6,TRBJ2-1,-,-,TGTGCCAGCAGTTACTCGACCGCGGGTCTCAATGAGCAGTTCTTC,CASSYSTAGLNEQFF
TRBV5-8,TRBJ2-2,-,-,TGTGCCAGCAGCTTAAGACAGACGAACACCGGGGAGCTGTTTTTT,CASSLRQTNTGELFF
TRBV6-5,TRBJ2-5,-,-,TGTGCCAGTACCCACGGGATCGGAGAGACCCAGTACTTC,CASTHGIGETQYF
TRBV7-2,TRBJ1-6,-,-,TGTGCCAGCACCCGACTCCCGGTATACGGTTCACCCCTCCACTTT,CASTRLPVYGSPLHF
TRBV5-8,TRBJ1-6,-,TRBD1,TGTGCCAGCAGCTTAAGGGGACAGGATAGCTCCTATAATTCACCCCTCCACTTT,CASSLRGQDSSYNSPLHF
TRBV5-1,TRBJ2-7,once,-,TGCGCCAGCAGCTTGACCAGGGGCTTTAACGAGCAGTACTTC,CASSLTRGFNEQYF
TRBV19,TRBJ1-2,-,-,TGTGCCAGTAGTATTCCAGGGGTTACCTATGGCTACACCTTC,CASSIPGVTYGYTF
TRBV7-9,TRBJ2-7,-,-,TGTGCCAGCAGCAAGCCACAGGGCTACGAGCAGTACTTC,CASSKPQGYEQYF
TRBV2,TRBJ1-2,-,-,TGTGCCAGCAGTGAAGAGGGAGGGGGGTCGGATGGCTACACCTTC,CASSEEGGGSDGYTF
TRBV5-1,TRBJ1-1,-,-,TGCGCCAGCAGGCGGGACGGAGACATGAACACTGAAGCTTTCTTT,CASRRDGDMNTEAFF
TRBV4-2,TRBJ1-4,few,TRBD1,TGTGCCAGCAGCCCGACAGGGGGCGAAGAAAAACTGTTTTTT,CASSPTGGEEKLFF
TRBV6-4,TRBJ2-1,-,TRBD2,TGTGCCAGCAGTGACCGACTAGCGGGGCACAATGAGCAGTTCTTC,CASSDRLAGHNEQFF
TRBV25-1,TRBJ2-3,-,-,TGTGCCAGCAGTGTCACGGATACGCAGTATTTT,CASSVTDTQYF
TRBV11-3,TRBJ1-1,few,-,TGTGCCAGCAGCTTACAGGGGAACACTGAAGCTTTCTTT,CASSLQGNTEAFF
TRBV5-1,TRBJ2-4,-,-,TGCGCCAGCAGCCTAAGGCCCCAAAACATTCAGTACTTC,CASSLRPQNIQYF
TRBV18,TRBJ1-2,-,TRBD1,TGTGCCAGCTCACCCCGGGACAGGCCAGCGGGTGGCTACACCTTC,CASSPRDRPAGGYTF
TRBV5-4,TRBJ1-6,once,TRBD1,TGTGCCAGCAGCTTGGATTCAGGGGGCATCCCACCCCTCCACTTT,CASSLDSGGIPPLHF
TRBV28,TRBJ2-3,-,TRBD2,TGTGCCAGCAGCAGGGGGACTAGCGGGCTCACAGATACGCAGTATTTT,CASSRGTSGLTDTQYF
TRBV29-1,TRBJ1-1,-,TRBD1,TGCAGCGTTGGGAGGACAGGGGGCGCGGGGACTGAAGCTTTCTTT,CSVGRTGGAGTEAFF
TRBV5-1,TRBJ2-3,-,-,TGCGCCAGCAGCTTTACCACAGATACGCAGTATTTT,CASSFTTDTQYF
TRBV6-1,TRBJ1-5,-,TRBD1,TGTGCCAGCAGTGAAATTGGGCTGGGACAGAATAGCAATCAGCCCCAGCATTTT,CASSEIGLGQNSNQPQHF
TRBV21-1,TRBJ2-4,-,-,TGTGCCAGCAGCAATTCGACGGCCCGCGTGGACATTCAGTACTTC,CASSNSTARVDIQYF
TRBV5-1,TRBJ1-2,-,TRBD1,TGCGCCAGCAGCTCGATCATTGGGACAGGTGACAACTATGGCTACACCTTC,CASSSIIGTGDNYGYTF